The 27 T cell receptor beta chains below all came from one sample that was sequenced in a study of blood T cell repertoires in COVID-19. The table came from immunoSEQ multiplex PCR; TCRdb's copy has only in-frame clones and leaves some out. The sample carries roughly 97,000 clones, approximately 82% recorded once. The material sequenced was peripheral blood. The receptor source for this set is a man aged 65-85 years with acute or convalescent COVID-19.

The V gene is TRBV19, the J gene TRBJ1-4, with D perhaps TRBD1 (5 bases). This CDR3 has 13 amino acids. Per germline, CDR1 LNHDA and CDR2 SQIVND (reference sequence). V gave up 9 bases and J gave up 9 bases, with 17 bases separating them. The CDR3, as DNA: TGTGCCAGCGCCCGGGACTTGGGGAAAAAACTGTTTTTT. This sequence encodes CASARDLGKKLFF.

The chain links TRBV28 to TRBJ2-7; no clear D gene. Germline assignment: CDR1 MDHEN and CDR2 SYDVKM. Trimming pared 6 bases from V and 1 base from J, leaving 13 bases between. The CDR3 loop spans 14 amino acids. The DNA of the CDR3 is TGTGCCAGCAGACCAATGACATTATCCTACGAGCAGTACTTC. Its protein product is CASRPMTLSYEQYF.

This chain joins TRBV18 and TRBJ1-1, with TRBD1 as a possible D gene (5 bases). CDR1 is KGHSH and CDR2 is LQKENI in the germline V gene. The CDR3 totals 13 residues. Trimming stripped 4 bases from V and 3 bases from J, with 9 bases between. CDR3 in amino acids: CASSQGRDTEAFF. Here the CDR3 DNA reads TGTGCCAGCTCACAGGGGAGGGACACTGAAGCTTTCTTT.

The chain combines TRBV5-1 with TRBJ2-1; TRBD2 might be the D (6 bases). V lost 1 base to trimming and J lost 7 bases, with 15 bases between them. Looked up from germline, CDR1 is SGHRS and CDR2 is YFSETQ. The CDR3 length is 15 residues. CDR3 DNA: TGCGCCAGCAGCTTGTTGGGGACTTCGGAAAATGAGCAGTTCTTC. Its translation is CASSLLGTSENEQFF. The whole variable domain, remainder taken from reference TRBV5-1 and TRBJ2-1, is KAGVTQTPRYLIKTRGQQVTLSCSPISGHRSVSWYQQTPGQGLQFLFEYFSETQRNKGNFPGRFSGRQFSNSRSEMNVSTLELGDSALYLCASSLLGTSENEQFFGPGTRLTVL.

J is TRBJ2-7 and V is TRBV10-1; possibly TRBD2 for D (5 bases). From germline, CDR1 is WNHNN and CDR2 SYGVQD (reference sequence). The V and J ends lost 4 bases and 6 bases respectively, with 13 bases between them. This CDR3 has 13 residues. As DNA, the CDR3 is TGCGCCAGCAGTGGTTATACGGGGTTCGAGCAGTACTTC. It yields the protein CASSGYTGFEQYF.

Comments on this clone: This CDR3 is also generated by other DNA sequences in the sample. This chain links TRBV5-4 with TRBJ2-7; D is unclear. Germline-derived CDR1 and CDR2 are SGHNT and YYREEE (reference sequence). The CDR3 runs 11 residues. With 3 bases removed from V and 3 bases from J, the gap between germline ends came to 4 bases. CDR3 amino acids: CASSSLYEQYF. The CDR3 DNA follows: TGTGCCAGCAGCTCTCTCTACGAGCAGTACTTC.

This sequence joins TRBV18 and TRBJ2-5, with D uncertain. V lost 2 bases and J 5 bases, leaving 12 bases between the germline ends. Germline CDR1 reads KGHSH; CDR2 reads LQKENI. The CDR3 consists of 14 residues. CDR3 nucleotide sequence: TGTGCCAGCTCACCAAATTCTCCTCTGGAGACCCAGTACTTC. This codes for CASSPNSPLETQYF.

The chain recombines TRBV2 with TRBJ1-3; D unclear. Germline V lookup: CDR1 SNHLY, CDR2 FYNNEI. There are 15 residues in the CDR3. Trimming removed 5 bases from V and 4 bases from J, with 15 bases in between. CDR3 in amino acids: CASSQIAGIGNTIYF. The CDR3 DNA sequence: TGTGCCAGCAGTCAAATTGCGGGTATCGGAAACACCATATATTTT.

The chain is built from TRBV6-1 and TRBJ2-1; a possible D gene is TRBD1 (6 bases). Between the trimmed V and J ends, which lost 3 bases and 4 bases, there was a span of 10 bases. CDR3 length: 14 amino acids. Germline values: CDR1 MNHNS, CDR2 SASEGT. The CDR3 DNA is TGTGCCAGCAGTGACAACCAGGGGTACAATGAGCAGTTCTTC. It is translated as CASSDNQGYNEQFF.

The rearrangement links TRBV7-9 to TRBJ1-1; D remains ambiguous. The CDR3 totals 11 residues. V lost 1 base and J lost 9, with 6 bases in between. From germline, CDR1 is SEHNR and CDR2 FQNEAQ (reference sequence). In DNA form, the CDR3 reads TGTGCCAGCAGCTTAGAACTGCAAGCTTTCTTT. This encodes CASSLELQAFF.

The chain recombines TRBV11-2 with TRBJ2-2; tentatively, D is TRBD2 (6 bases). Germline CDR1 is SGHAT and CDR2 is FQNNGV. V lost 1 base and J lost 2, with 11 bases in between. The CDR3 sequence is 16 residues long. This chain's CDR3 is CASSLALAVNTGELFF. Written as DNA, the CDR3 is TGTGCCAGCAGCTTAGCACTAGCAGTTAACACCGGGGAGCTGTTTTTT.

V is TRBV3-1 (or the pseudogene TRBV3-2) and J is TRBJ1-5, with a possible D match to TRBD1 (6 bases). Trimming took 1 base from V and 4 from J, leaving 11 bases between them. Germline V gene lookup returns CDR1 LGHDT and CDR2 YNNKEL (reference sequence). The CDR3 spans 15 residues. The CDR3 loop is CASSQGDTANQPQHF. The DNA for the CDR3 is TGTGCCAGCAGCCAAGGGGACACCGCAAATCAGCCCCAGCATTTT.

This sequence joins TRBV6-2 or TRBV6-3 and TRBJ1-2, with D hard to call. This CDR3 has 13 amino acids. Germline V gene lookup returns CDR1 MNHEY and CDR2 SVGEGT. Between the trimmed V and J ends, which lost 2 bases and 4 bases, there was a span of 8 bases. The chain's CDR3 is CASSYGGVYGYTF. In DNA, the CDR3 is TGTGCCAGCAGTTACGGTGGAGTCTATGGCTACACCTTC.

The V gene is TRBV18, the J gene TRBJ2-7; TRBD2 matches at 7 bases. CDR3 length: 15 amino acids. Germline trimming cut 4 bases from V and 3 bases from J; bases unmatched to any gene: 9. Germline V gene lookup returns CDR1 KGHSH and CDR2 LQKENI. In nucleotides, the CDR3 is TGTGCCAGCTCACTGTCGGGAGGACTCAACTACGAGCAGTACTTC. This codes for CASSLSGGLNYEQYF.

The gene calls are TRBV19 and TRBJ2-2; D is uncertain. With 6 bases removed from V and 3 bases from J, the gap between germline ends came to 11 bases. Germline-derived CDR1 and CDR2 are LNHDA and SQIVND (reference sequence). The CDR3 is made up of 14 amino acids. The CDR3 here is CASRAQVDTGELFF. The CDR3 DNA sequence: TGTGCCAGTAGGGCTCAGGTGGACACCGGGGAGCTGTTTTTT.

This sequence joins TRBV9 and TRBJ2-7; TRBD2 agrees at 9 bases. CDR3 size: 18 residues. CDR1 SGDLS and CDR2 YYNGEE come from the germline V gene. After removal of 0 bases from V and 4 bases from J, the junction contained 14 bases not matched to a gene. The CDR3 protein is CASSVGWSSGMIEYEQYF. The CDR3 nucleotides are TGTGCCAGCAGCGTAGGGTGGTCTAGCGGGATGATTGAGTACGAGCAGTACTTC.

The CDR3 DNA reads TGTGCCAGCAGTTACTCAGTAGCGGGGAACAATGAGCAGTTCTTC. Encoded protein: CASSYSVAGNNEQFF. This sequence joins TRBV6-5 and TRBJ2-1; 8 bases line up with TRBD2. Germline CDR1 MNHEY, CDR2 SVGAGI. The V and J ends lost 0 bases and 5 bases, in that order; junction bases with no gene match: 3. The CDR3 covers 15 residues.

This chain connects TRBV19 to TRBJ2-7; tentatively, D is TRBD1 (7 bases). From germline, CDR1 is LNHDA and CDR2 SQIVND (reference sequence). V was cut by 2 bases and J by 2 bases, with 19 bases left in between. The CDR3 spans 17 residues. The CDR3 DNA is TGTGCCAGTAGTATATCGGGGGCCCGACAGGGACCCTACGAGCAGTACTTC. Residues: CASSISGARQGPYEQYF. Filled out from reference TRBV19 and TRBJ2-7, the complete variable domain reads DGGITQSPKYLFRKEGQNVTLSCEQNLNHDAMYWYRQDPGQGLRLIYYSQIVNDFQKGDIAEGYSVSREKKESFPLTVTSAQKNPTAFYLCASSISGARQGPYEQYFGPGTRLTVT.

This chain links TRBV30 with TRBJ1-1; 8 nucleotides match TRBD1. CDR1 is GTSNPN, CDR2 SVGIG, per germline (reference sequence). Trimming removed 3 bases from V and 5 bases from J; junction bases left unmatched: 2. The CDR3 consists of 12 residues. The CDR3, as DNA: TGTGCCTGGAGAACAGGGGGGACTGAAGCTTTCTTT. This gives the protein CAWRTGGTEAFF.

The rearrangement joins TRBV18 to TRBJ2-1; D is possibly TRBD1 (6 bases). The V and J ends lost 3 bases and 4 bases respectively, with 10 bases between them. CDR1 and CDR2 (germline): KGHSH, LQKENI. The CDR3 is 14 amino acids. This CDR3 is CASSPRTDYNEQFF. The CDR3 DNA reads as TGTGCCAGCTCACCCAGGACAGATTACAATGAGCAGTTCTTC. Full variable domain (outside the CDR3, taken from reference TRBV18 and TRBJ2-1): NAGVMQNPRHLVRRRGQEARLRCSPMKGHSHVYWYRQLPEEGLKFMVYLQKENIIDESGMPKERFSAEFPKEGPSILRIQQVVRGDSAAYFCASSPRTDYNEQFFGPGTRLTVL.

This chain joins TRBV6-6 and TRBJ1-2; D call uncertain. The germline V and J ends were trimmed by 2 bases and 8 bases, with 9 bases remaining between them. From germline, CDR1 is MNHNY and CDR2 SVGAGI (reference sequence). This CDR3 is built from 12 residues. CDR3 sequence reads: CASSYPPGGYTF. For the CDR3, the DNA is TGTGCCAGCAGTTACCCTCCTGGCGGCTACACCTTC.

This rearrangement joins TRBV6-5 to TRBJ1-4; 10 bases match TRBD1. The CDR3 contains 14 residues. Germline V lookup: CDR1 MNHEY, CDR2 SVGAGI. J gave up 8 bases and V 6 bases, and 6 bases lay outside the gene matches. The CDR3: CASSRQGAREKLFF. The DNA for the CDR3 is TGTGCCAGCAGCCGACAGGGGGCTAGGGAAAAACTGTTTTTT.

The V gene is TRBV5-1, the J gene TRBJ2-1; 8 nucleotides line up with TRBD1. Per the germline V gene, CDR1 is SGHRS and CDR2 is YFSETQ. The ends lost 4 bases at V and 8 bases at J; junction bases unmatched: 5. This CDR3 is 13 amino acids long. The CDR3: CASSLDRVHEQFF. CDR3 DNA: TGCGCCAGCAGCCTGGACAGGGTCCATGAGCAGTTCTTC.

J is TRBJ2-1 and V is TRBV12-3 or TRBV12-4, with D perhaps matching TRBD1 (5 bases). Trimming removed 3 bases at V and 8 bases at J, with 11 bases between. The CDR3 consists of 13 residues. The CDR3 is CASSFIRGDEQFF. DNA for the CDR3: TGTGCCAGCAGTTTTATTAGGGGTGATGAGCAGTTCTTC.

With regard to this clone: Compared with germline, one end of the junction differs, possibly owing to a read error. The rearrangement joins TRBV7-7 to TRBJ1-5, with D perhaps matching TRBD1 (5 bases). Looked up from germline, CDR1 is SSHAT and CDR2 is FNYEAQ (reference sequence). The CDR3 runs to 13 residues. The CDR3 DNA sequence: TGTGCTAGCAGCTTAGGGGCAAATCAGCCCCAGCATTTT. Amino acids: CASSLGANQPQHF.

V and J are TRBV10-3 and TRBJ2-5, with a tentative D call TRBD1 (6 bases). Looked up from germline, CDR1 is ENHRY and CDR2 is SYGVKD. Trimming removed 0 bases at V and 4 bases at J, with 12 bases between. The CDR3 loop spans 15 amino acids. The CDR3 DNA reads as TGTGCCATCAGTGAGTCCCAGGGGTTCACAGAGACCCAGTACTTC. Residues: CAISESQGFTETQYF.

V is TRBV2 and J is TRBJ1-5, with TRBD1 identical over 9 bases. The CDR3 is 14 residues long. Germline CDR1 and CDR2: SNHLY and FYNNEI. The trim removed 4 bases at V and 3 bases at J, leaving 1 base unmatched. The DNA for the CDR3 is TGTGCCAGCAGTGCACAGGGGGCCAATCAGCCCCAGCATTTT. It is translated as CASSAQGANQPQHF.